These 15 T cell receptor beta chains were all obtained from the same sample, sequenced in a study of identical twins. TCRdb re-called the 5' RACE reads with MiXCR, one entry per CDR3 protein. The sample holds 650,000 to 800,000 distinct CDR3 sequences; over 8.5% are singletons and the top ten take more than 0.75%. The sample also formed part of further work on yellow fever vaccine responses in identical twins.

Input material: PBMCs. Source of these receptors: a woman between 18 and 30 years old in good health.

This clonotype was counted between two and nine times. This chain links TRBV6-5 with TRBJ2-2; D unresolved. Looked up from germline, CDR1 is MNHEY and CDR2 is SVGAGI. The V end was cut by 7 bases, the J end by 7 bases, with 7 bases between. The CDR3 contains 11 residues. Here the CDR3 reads CASTHNGELFF. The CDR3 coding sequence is TGTGCCAGCACACACAACGGGGAGCTGTTTTTT.

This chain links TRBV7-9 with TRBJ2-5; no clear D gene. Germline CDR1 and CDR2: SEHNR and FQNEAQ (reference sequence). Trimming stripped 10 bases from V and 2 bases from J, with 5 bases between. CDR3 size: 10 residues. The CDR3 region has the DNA TGTGCCATCCATCAAGAGACCCAGTACTTC. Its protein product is CAIHQETQYF.

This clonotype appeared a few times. The CDR3 loop is CASSQVRGSYEQFF. The DNA for the CDR3 is TGCGCCAGCAGCCAAGTTCGAGGGAGCTATGAGCAGTTCTTC. V and J are TRBV4-3 and TRBJ2-1; perhaps TRBD2 as D (5 bases). Trimming left V 1 base short and J 8 bases short, with 12 bases between. The germline V gene encodes CDR1 LGHNA and CDR2 YSLEER. The CDR3 is made up of 14 amino acids.

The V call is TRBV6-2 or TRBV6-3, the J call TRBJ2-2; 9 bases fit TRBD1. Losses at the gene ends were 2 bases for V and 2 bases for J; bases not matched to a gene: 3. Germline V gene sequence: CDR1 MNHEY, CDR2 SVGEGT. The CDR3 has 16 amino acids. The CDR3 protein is CASSYPQGANTGELFF. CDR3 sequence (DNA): TGTGCCAGCAGTTACCCACAGGGGGCTAACACCGGGGAGCTGTTTTTT.

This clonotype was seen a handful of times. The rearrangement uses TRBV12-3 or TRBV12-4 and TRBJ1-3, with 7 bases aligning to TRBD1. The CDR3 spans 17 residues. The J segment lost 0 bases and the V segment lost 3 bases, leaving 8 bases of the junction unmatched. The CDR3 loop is CASSLRDRAFSGNTIYF. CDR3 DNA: TGTGCCAGCAGTTTGCGGGACAGAGCATTCTCTGGAAACACCATATATTTT.

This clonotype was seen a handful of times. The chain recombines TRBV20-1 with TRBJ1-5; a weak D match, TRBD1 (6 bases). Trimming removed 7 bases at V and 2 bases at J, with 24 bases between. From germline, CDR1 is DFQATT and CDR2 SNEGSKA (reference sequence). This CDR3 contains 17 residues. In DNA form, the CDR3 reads TGCAGTGTTCGAGGGGGGCTGGGCAGGGGCGGCAATCAGCCCCAGCATTTT. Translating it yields CSVRGGLGRGGNQPQHF.

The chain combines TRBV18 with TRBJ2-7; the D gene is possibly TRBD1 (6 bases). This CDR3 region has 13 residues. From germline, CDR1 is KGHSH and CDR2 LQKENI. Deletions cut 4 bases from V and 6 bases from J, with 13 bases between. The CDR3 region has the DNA TGTGCCAGCTCACGGGACACCATAGCCGAGCAGTACTTC. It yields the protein CASSRDTIAEQYF.

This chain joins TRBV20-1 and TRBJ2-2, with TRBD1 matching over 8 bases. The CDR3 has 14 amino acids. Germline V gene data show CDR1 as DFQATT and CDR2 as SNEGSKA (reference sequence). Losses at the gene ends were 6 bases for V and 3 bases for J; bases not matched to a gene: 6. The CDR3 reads CSAVDREDTGELFF. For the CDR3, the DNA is TGCAGTGCCGTGGACAGGGAAGACACCGGGGAGCTGTTTTTT.

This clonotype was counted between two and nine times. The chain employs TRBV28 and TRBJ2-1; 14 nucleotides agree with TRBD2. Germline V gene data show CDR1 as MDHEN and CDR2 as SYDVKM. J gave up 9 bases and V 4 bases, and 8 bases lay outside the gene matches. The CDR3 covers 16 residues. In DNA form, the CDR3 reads TGTGCCAGCAGTTCAGCGGGACTAGCGGGAGCTACTGAGCAGTTCTTC. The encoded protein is CASSSAGLAGATEQFF.

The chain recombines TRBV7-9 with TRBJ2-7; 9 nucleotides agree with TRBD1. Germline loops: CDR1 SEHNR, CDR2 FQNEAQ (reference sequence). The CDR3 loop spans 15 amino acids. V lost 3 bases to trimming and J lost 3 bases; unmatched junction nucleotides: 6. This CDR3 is CASSLGQGVFYEQYF. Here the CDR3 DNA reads TGTGCCAGCAGCTTGGGACAGGGTGTTTTCTACGAGCAGTACTTC.

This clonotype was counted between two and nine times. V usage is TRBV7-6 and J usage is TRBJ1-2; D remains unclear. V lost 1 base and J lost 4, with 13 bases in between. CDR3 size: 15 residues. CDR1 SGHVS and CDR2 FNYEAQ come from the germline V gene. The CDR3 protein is CASSLDPGSGYGYTF. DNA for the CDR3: TGTGCCAGCAGCTTAGACCCGGGGTCGGGCTATGGCTACACCTTC.

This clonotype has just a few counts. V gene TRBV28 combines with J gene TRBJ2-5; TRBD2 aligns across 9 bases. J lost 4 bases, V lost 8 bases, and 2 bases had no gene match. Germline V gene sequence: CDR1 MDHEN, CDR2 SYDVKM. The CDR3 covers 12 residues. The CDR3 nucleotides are TGTGCCAGCGCGGGGGGGCGAGAGACCCAGTACTTC. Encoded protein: CASAGGRETQYF.

CDR3 DNA sequence: TGCGCCAGCAGCCAAGCCCACGGTCAGAACACCGGGGAGCTGTTTTTT. This translates into CASSQAHGQNTGELFF. The J gene is TRBJ2-2, the V gene TRBV4-3, with unresolved D. Trimming removed 1 base from V and 1 base from J, with 10 bases in between. From germline, CDR1 is LGHNA and CDR2 YSLEER. The CDR3 extends over 16 amino acids.

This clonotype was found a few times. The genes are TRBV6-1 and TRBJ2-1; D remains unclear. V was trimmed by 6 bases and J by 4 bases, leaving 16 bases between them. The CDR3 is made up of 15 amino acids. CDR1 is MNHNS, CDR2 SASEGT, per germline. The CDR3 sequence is CASSADSFFYNEQFF. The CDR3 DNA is TGTGCCAGCAGCGCCGACTCATTCTTTTACAATGAGCAGTTCTTC.

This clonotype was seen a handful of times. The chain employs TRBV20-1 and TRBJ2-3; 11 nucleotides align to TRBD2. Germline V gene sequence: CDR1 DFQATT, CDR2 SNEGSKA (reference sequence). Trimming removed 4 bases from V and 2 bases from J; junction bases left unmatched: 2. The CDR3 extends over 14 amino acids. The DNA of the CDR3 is TGCAGTGCTATAGCGGGGGGGAACACAGATACGCAGTATTTT. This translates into CSAIAGGNTDTQYF.